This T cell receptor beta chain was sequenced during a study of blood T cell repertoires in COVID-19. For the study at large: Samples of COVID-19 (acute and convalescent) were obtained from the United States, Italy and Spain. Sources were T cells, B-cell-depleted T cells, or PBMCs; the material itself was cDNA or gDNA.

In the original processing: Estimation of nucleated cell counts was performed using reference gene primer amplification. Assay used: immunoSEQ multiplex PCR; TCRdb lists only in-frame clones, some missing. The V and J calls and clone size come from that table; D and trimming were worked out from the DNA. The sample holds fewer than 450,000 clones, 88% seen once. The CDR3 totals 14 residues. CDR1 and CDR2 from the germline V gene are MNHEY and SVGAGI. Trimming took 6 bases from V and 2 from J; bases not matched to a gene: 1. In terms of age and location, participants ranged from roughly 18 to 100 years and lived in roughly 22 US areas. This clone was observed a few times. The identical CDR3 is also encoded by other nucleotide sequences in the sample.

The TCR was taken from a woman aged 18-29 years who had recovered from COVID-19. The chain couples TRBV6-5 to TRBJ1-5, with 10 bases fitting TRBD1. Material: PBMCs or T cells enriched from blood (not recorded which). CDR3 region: CASRGTGGNQPQHF. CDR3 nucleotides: TGTGCCAGCAGGGGGACAGGGGGCAATCAGCCCCAGCATTTT.